This entry describes one T cell receptor beta chain. Its antigen remains unidentified. The data were taken from a study of cytomegalovirus exposure and HLA in healthy donors. Study results and caveats: DRB1 showed the most TCR associations and HLA-C the fewest in a later analysis, as rates varied by HLA locus. Analysis was carried out at a later point, and it linked a missense DCLRE1C variant to TCR beta V- and J-gene trimming.

This CDR3 has 14 amino acids. V lost 0 bases, J lost 1 base, and 7 bases lay in between. Germline V gives CDR1 SGDLS, CDR2 YYNGEE. PCR primers comprised 60 Vbeta and 13 Jbeta primers. Clones were read by immunoSEQ multiplex PCR, and TCRdb kept only the in-frame ones, dropping some. The repertoire holds 150,000 to 200,000 clones, 65% to 90% seen once, with approximately 6.5% in the top ten. The receptor's source is a man between 45 and 60 years old in good health and CMV-seropositive. Specimen: PBMCs. The chain employs TRBV9 and TRBJ1-1; D is unclear. The CDR3 sequence is CASSVGRRNTEAFF. In DNA, the CDR3 is TGTGCCAGCAGCGTAGGACGGAGGAACACTGAAGCTTTCTTT.